What follows are 3 T cell receptor beta chains derived from one specimen sequenced in a study of immune evolution from preneoplasia to lung adenocarcinoma (dated by TCRdb to the early 2020s). Libraries were constructed by the immunoSEQ multiplex PCR assay. The table comes from immuneACCESS by way of TCRdb, which keeps in-frame sequences with V and J called. Part of the clones is missing from these tables; in studies checked, under half for an unresolved V gene and the rest for unknown reasons. Present in this sample are 4,000 to 5,000 clones, around 83% of which were seen just once. The ten largest clones capture 3.2% of the sample. The sequenced sample was FFPE minimally invasive lung adenocarcinoma tissue. What this sample's cell subset or site label stands for: micro-invasive lung adenocarcinoma (MIA). The receptors were sampled from a person in their 70s with lung adenocarcinoma.

This sequence joins TRBV7-4 and TRBJ1-2; D gene ambiguous. CDR3 length equals 13 residues. The germline CDR1 and CDR2 sequences are SGHVT and SQSDAQ. V was cut by 0 bases and J by 8 bases, with 10 bases left in between. The CDR3 sequence is CASSLAGVRGYTF. CDR3 sequence (DNA): TGTGCCAGCAGCTTAGCCGGGGTCCGGGGCTACACCTTC.

This clone was recorded only once. V gene TRBV5-6 combines with J gene TRBJ2-7; D unresolved. V lost 1 base to trimming and J lost 0 bases, with 14 bases between them. The length of the CDR3 is 16 residues. Germline CDR1 is SGHDT and CDR2 is YYEEEE. The CDR3 region is CASSLNVYPYSYEQYF. The CDR3 region has the DNA TGTGCCAGCAGCTTGAACGTCTACCCTTACTCCTACGAGCAGTACTTC. Full variable domain (rest looked up from reference TRBV5-6 and TRBJ2-7): DAGVTQSPTHLIKTRGQQVTLRCSPKSGHDTVSWYQQALGQGPQFIFQYYEEEERQRGNFPDRFSGHQFPNYSSELNVNALLLGDSALYLCASSLNVYPYSYEQYFGPGTRLTVT.

The rearrangement links TRBV9 to TRBJ2-5; a weak D match, TRBD2 (6 bases). This CDR3 contains 15 residues. V lost 2 bases, J lost 5 bases, and 16 bases lay in between. Germline V CDR1 and CDR2: SGDLS, YYNGEE. CDR3 loop: CASSVTSSGRETQYF. For the CDR3, the DNA is TGTGCCAGCAGCGTCACTTCATCAGGGAGGGAGACCCAGTACTTC. The complete variable domain, with remaining parts taken from reference TRBV9 and TRBJ2-5, reads DSGVTQTPKHLITATGQRVTLRCSPRSGDLSVYWYQQSLDQGLQFLIQYYNGEERAKGNILERFSAQQFPDLHSELNLSSLELGDSALYFCASSVTSSGRETQYFGPGTRLLVL.